Listed below are T cell receptor beta chains from one sample, sequenced in a study of patients and donors after allogeneic stem cell transplantation. Each CDR3 protein gets one entry after TCRdb re-called the RT-PCR reads with MiXCR. Among about 230,000 distinct CDR3 sequences listed, roughly 15% were seen once. Material for sequencing was blood, either unsorted or a sorted T cell fraction (not recorded which). Receptors were obtained from a human donor who was either an allogeneic HSCT recipient or a stem cell or donor lymphocyte infusion donor (not recorded which). It is not recorded whose cells these are; they may come from a transplant donor. Both conserved end residues are part of each CDR3. The D gene is left open where the match is weak. Not all rows give a size; the values are once, few, many and, for expanded clones, a class.

j_gene: TRBJ2-6
v_gene: TRBV6-1
abundance: many
d_gene: .
CDR3aa: CASSEQGRGANVLTF
CDR3nt: TGTGCCAGCAGTGAACAGGGGCGTGGGGCCAACGTCCTGACTTTC

j_gene: TRBJ1-1
v_gene: TRBV4-1
abundance: few
d_gene: .
CDR3aa: CASSNRPRGTEAFF
CDR3nt: TGCGCCAGCAGCAACCGGCCTCGGGGTACTGAAGCTTTCTTT

j_gene: TRBJ2-3
v_gene: TRBV4-3
abundance: few
d_gene: TRBD2
CDR3aa: CASSQDAGGIRTDTQYF
CDR3nt: TGCGCCAGCAGCCAAGATGCGGGGGGGATCCGCACAGATACGCAGTATTTT

j_gene: TRBJ2-3
v_gene: TRBV12-3/TRBV12-4
abundance: many
d_gene: TRBD2
CDR3aa: CASSRGAGGWDTQYF
CDR3nt: TGTGCCAGCAGCCGGGGAGCGGGAGGATGGGATACGCAGTATTTT

j_gene: TRBJ1-5
v_gene: TRBV24-1
abundance: few
d_gene: .
CDR3aa: CATSDLGDPDQPQHF
CDR3nt: TGTGCCACCAGTGATTTGGGGGATCCGGATCAGCCCCAGCATTTT

j_gene: TRBJ1-1
v_gene: TRBV16
abundance: .
d_gene: .
CDR3aa: CASSETRNTEAFF
CDR3nt: TGTGCCAGCAGCGAGACGAGGAACACTGAAGCTTTCTTT

j_gene: TRBJ2-5
v_gene: TRBV5-6
abundance: many
d_gene: .
CDR3aa: CASSLGEVRLQETQYF
CDR3nt: TGTGCCAGCAGCTTGGGTGAGGTACGACTCCAAGAGACCCAGTACTTC

j_gene: TRBJ2-5
v_gene: TRBV5-8
abundance: .
d_gene: TRBD2
CDR3aa: CASSLFSGGADETQYF
CDR3nt: TGTGCCAGCAGCTTGTTTAGCGGGGGGGCCGATGAGACCCAGTACTTC

j_gene: TRBJ1-6
v_gene: TRBV20-1
abundance: .
d_gene: TRBD1
CDR3aa: CSARDSRSYNSPLHF
CDR3nt: TGCAGTGCTCGGGACAGCCGCTCCTATAATTCACCCCTCCACTTT

j_gene: TRBJ2-1
v_gene: TRBV9
abundance: .
d_gene: .
CDR3aa: CASSATQGGGMWEQFF
CDR3nt: TGTGCCAGCAGCGCCACCCAAGGGGGGGGAATGTGGGAGCAGTTCTTC

j_gene: TRBJ1-6
v_gene: TRBV7-2
abundance: many
d_gene: .
CDR3aa: CASRPDRSSYNSPLHF
CDR3nt: TGTGCCAGCAGGCCAGACAGGAGCTCCTATAATTCACCCCTCCACTTT

j_gene: TRBJ2-2
v_gene: TRBV12-3/TRBV12-4
abundance: many
d_gene: .
CDR3aa: CASRPNRGGITGELFF
CDR3nt: TGTGCCAGCAGACCTAACAGGGGGGGTATCACCGGGGAGCTGTTTTTT

j_gene: TRBJ2-1
v_gene: TRBV20-1
abundance: .
d_gene: TRBD2
CDR3aa: CSATSGYYNEQFF
CDR3nt: TGCAGTGCCACTAGCGGGTATTACAATGAGCAGTTCTTC

j_gene: TRBJ2-7
v_gene: TRBV28
abundance: few
d_gene: TRBD1
CDR3aa: CASSLGTGFLKQYF
CDR3nt: TGTGCCAGCAGTTTAGGGACAGGGTTCCTTAAGCAGTACTTC

j_gene: TRBJ1-4
v_gene: TRBV28
abundance: .
d_gene: TRBD1
CDR3aa: CASNPGTGVEKLFF
CDR3nt: TGTGCCAGCAACCCCGGGACAGGGGTTGAAAAACTGTTTTTT

j_gene: TRBJ2-1
v_gene: TRBV12-3/TRBV12-4
abundance: many
d_gene: TRBD2
CDR3aa: CASSLDSGGLNEQFF
CDR3nt: TGTGCCAGCAGTTTAGATAGCGGGGGGCTTAATGAGCAGTTCTTC

j_gene: TRBJ2-5
v_gene: TRBV6-6
abundance: few
d_gene: .
CDR3aa: CASRTINGETQYF
CDR3nt: TGTGCCAGCAGAACTATAAACGGAGAGACCCAGTACTTC

j_gene: TRBJ1-2
v_gene: TRBV5-1
abundance: few
d_gene: TRBD1
CDR3aa: CASSSTGEPGYGYTF
CDR3nt: TGCGCCAGCAGCTCCACAGGGGAGCCGGGCTATGGCTACACCTTC

j_gene: TRBJ2-1
v_gene: TRBV11-2
abundance: many
d_gene: TRBD1
CDR3aa: CASTLGTAYNEQFF
CDR3nt: TGTGCCAGCACCTTAGGGACAGCTTACAATGAGCAGTTCTTC

j_gene: TRBJ2-7
v_gene: TRBV5-1
abundance: .
d_gene: TRBD1
CDR3aa: CASSLVGTGPPLSYEQYF
CDR3nt: TGCGCCAGCAGCTTGGTTGGGACAGGTCCCCCTCTCTCCTACGAGCAGTACTTC

j_gene: TRBJ1-4
v_gene: TRBV4-3
abundance: few
d_gene: .
CDR3aa: CASSRGGDGGNEKLFF
CDR3nt: TGCGCCAGCAGCCGGGGAGGCGACGGAGGTAATGAAAAACTGTTTTTT

j_gene: TRBJ2-1
v_gene: TRBV7-9
abundance: many
d_gene: TRBD2
CDR3aa: CASTNTAGAGGYNEQFF
CDR3nt: TGTGCCAGCACCAACACAGCGGGGGCGGGAGGGTACAATGAGCAGTTCTTC

j_gene: TRBJ2-5
v_gene: TRBV20-1
abundance: few
d_gene: .
CDR3aa: CSARGGYETQYF
CDR3nt: TGCAGTGCTAGAGGGGGCTACGAGACCCAGTACTTC

j_gene: TRBJ2-7
v_gene: TRBV5-1
abundance: .
d_gene: TRBD1
CDR3aa: CASNLKQGAYEQYF
CDR3nt: TGCGCCAGCAACCTTAAACAGGGGGCCTACGAGCAGTACTTC

j_gene: TRBJ1-2
v_gene: TRBV3-1
abundance: few
d_gene: .
CDR3aa: CASSQDWSGPYGYTF
CDR3nt: TGTGCCAGCAGCCAAGATTGGTCCGGACCCTATGGCTACACCTTC

j_gene: TRBJ2-5
v_gene: TRBV7-9
abundance: .
d_gene: .
CDR3aa: CASSLMGAEETQYF
CDR3nt: TGTGCCAGCAGCTTAATGGGGGCTGAAGAGACCCAGTACTTC

j_gene: TRBJ1-2
v_gene: TRBV25-1
abundance: once
d_gene: .
CDR3aa: CASSYFGGYTF
CDR3nt: TGTGCCAGCTCTTATTTTGGGGGCTACACCTTC

j_gene: TRBJ1-3
v_gene: TRBV2
abundance: few
d_gene: .
CDR3aa: CASNGVSGNTIYF
CDR3nt: TGTGCCAGCAATGGGGTTTCTGGAAACACCATATATTTT

j_gene: TRBJ1-6
v_gene: TRBV28
abundance: many
d_gene: .
CDR3aa: CASSLYAGSSYNSPLHF
CDR3nt: TGTGCCAGCAGTTTATACGCAGGGAGCTCCTATAATTCACCCCTCCACTTT

j_gene: TRBJ2-3
v_gene: TRBV10-3
abundance: .
d_gene: .
CDR3aa: CANRDTGLDTQYF
CDR3nt: TGTGCCAACCGGGACACCGGTCTAGATACGCAGTATTTT

j_gene: TRBJ2-2
v_gene: TRBV6-2/TRBV6-3
abundance: .
d_gene: TRBD1
CDR3aa: CASSKTGGANTGELFF
CDR3nt: TGTGCCAGCAGTAAAACAGGGGGCGCGAACACCGGGGAGCTGTTTTTT

j_gene: TRBJ2-2
v_gene: TRBV5-4
abundance: .
d_gene: .
CDR3aa: CASSQRQGGLNAGELFF
CDR3nt: TGTGCCAGCAGCCAGAGACAGGGAGGTCTAAACGCCGGGGAGCTGTTTTTT

j_gene: TRBJ1-3
v_gene: TRBV9
abundance: few
d_gene: TRBD1
CDR3aa: CASSVEDRGWRGNTIYF
CDR3nt: TGTGCCAGCAGCGTAGAGGACAGGGGATGGCGTGGAAACACCATATATTTT

j_gene: TRBJ2-2
v_gene: TRBV19
abundance: .
d_gene: TRBD2
CDR3aa: CASSAGLAGAGELFF
CDR3nt: TGTGCCAGTAGTGCGGGACTAGCTGGCGCCGGGGAGCTGTTTTTT

j_gene: TRBJ2-2
v_gene: TRBV5-1
abundance: many
d_gene: .
CDR3aa: CASSLDGGESGELFF
CDR3nt: TGCGCCAGCAGCCTCGATGGTGGGGAATCCGGGGAGCTGTTTTTT

j_gene: TRBJ2-7
v_gene: TRBV27
abundance: .
d_gene: .
CDR3aa: CASKGTLSDEQYF
CDR3nt: TGTGCCAGCAAAGGGACCCTCAGCGACGAGCAGTACTTC